The clone carrying this T cell receptor (beta chain) occurred many times. The antigen is undetermined. The sample is drawn from a study of T cells after yellow fever vaccination. Overall study results and limits: Primary-vaccination clones mostly resurfaced post-booster (around 96% CD4, roughly 90% CD8). There was a possibility that FACS-sorted repertoires contained abundant clonotypes contaminating from the bulk population. The CD4 compartment and the CD8 compartment contained a small share of clonotypes in common.

The 5'RACE template-switching step produced TCR cDNA and added a universal primer site and UMIs. One entry per CDR3 protein results from TCRdb running MiXCR on the 5' RACE reads. The table records about 240,000 distinct CDR3 sequences, 6.9% of them present only once. The starting material was CD4+ T cells sorted from PBMCs, obtained 15 days after the yellow fever booster vaccination. The receptor's source is a man aged 30-40 years who received the YFV17D yellow fever vaccine.

As DNA, the CDR3 is TGTGCCAGCAGCTTAGTGTACGGGAGCTCCTACGAGCAGTACTTC. It translates to CASSLVYGSSYEQYF. This chain links TRBV7-2 with TRBJ2-7; tentatively, D is TRBD2 (6 bases). CDR3 length: 15 amino acids. Per the germline V gene, CDR1 is SGHTA and CDR2 is FQGNSA. Trimming shortened V by 1 base and J by 0 bases, and 10 bases separated the two germline ends.